The 8 T cell receptor beta chains given below trace back to one sample, sequenced in a study of PD-L1 blockade in urothelial cancer. Clones were read by immunoSEQ multiplex PCR, and TCRdb kept only the in-frame ones, dropping some. Here the sample spans around 93,000 clones, 70% to 90% being singletons. As to time point: peripheral blood 6 weeks after treatment start. The sequencing used PBMCs, collected around atezolizumab (anti-PD-L1) treatment. These receptors were collected from a man aged 70-80 years with urothelial cancer.

This chain joins TRBV19 and TRBJ1-1; possible D gene TRBD1, 6 bases. The CDR3 totals 15 residues. V dropped 3 bases and J dropped 2 bases, with 13 bases sitting between them. CDR1 is LNHDA, CDR2 SQIVND, per germline (reference sequence). CDR3 loop: CASSIKDSANTEAFF. In DNA form, the CDR3 reads TGTGCCAGTAGTATTAAGGACAGTGCAAACACTGAAGCTTTCTTT.

The rearrangement joins TRBV25-1 to TRBJ2-1, with 7 bases fitting TRBD1. Germline CDR1 MGHDK, CDR2 SYGVNS. This CDR3 comprises 14 residues. The V gene end was trimmed by 7 bases and the J gene end by 5 bases; junction bases not matched to a gene: 8. The CDR3 spells CASTPRDRNNEQFF. DNA of the CDR3: TGTGCCAGCACCCCACGGGACAGAAACAATGAGCAGTTCTTC.

The gene calls are TRBV6-5 and TRBJ2-6; D might be TRBD1 (5 bases). Trimming shortened V by 6 bases and J by 1 base, and 7 bases separated the two germline ends. The CDR3 runs to 14 residues. The germline V gene encodes CDR1 MNHEY and CDR2 SVGAGI. The CDR3 region has the DNA TGTGCCAGCAGCAGGGAATCTGGGGCCAACGTCCTGACTTTC. Translated: CASSRESGANVLTF.

V usage is TRBV6-5 and J usage is TRBJ2-6; the D gene is possibly TRBD2 (5 bases). This CDR3 comprises 15 residues. Germline assignment: CDR1 MNHEY and CDR2 SVGAGI. V lost 5 bases to trimming and J lost 1 base, with 9 bases between them. Here the CDR3 reads CASSASGSGANVLTF. The DNA for the CDR3 is TGTGCCAGCAGTGCCTCGGGATCTGGGGCCAACGTCCTGACTTTC.

The chain has TRBV29-1 and TRBJ2-3; 11 bases are shared with TRBD1. Trimming removed 6 bases from V and 3 bases from J; junction bases left unmatched: 5. CDR1 is SQVTM, CDR2 ANQGSEA, per germline. The CDR3 spans 14 residues. The CDR3 DNA reads as TGCAGCGTCCCTTGGGACAGGGGGACAGATACGCAGTATTTT. Protein: CSVPWDRGTDTQYF.

The genes are TRBV9 and TRBJ2-1, with a possible D match to TRBD2 (5 bases). This CDR3 is built from 15 residues. The germline V gene encodes CDR1 SGDLS and CDR2 YYNGEE. V lost 4 bases to trimming and J lost 10 bases, with 21 bases between them. CDR3 in amino acids: CASSYNPGGSTEQFF. The DNA for the CDR3 is TGTGCCAGCAGCTATAACCCCGGAGGATCAACAGAGCAGTTCTTC. Based on the CDR3 plus reference TRBV9 and TRBJ2-1, the full variable domain is DSGVTQTPKHLITATGQRVTLRCSPRSGDLSVYWYQQSLDQGLQFLIQYYNGEERAKGNILERFSAQQFPDLHSELNLSSLELGDSALYFCASSYNPGGSTEQFFGPGTRLTVL.

The V gene is TRBV27, the J gene TRBJ2-7; D is unclear. The CDR3 has 14 amino acids. Germline lookup yields CDR1 MNHEY and CDR2 SMNVEV (reference sequence). Trimming removed 0 bases at V and 0 bases at J, with 6 bases between. This CDR3 is CASSLSHSSYEQYF. The CDR3 DNA reads as TGTGCCAGCAGTTTATCGCACAGCTCCTACGAGCAGTACTTC.

The chain joins TRBV14 to TRBJ2-1, with 11 positions matching TRBD2. The ends lost 4 bases at V and 5 bases at J; junction bases unmatched: 10. There are 17 residues in the CDR3. Germline loops: CDR1 SGHDN, CDR2 FVKESK. The CDR3 loop reads CASSLDPSGGPHNEQFF. DNA of the CDR3: TGTGCCAGCAGCCTAGACCCTAGCGGGGGGCCCCACAATGAGCAGTTCTTC.